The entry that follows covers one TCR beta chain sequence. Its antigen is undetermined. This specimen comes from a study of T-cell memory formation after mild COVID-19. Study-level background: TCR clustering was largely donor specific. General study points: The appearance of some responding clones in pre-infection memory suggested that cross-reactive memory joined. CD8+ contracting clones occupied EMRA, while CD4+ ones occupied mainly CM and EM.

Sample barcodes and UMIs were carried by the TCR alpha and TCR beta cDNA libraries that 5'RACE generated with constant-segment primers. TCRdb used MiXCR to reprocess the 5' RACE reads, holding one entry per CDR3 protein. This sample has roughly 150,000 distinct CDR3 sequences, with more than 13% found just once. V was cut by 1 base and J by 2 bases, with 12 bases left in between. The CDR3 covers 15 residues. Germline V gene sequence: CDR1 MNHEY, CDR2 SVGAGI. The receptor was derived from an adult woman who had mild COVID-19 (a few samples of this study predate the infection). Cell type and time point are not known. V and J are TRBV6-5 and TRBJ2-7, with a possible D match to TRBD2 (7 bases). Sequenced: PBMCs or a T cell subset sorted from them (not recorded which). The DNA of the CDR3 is TGTGCCAGCAGTTACTTAGGAGGGGGGGCCTACGAGCAGTACTTC. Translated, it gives CASSYLGGGAYEQYF.